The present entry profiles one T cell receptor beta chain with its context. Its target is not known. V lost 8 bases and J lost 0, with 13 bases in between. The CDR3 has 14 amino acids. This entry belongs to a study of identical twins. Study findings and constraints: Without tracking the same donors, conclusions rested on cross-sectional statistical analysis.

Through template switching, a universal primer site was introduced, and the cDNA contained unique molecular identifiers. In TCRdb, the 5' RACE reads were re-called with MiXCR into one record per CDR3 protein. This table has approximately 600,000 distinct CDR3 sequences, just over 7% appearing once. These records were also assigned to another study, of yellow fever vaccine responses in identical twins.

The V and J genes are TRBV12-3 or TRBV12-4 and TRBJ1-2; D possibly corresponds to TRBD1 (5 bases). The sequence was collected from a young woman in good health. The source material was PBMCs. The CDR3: CASAARVSNYGYTF. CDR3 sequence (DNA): TGTGCCAGCGCCGCCAGGGTCTCTAACTATGGCTACACCTTC.